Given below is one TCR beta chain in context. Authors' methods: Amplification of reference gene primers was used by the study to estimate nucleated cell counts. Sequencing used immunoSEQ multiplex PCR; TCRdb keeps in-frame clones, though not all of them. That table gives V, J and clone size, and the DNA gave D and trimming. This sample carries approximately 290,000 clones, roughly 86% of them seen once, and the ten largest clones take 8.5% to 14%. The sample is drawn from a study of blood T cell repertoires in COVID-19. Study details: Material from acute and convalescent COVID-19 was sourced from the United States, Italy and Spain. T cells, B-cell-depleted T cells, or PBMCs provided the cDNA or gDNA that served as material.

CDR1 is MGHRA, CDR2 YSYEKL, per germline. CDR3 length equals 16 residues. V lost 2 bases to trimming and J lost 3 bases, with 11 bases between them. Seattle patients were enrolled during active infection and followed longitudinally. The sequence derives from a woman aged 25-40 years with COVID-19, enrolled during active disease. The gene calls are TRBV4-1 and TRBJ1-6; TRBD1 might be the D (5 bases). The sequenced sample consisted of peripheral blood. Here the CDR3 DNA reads TGCGCCAGCAGCCAAATCGACAGAAACTATAATTCACCCCTCCACTTT. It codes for CASSQIDRNYNSPLHF.